This TCR beta chain was documented in a study of PD-L1 blockade in urothelial cancer (dated by TCRdb to the late 2010s). Study-level background: All patients started therapy around 2014 and received atezolizumab 1,200 mg intravenously every 3 weeks. About 90% of the 29 patients were identified as males with urothelial cancer of bladder origin, and a prior smoking history was reported by 18 of 29 patients. Patients had an ECOG performance status of 0 or 1 and had received between 0 and 3 prior chemotherapy regimens. Blood samples were analyzed at 3 weeks after treatment start (second dose) and at 6 weeks after treatment start. Blood samples gave median yields of about 150,000 T cells and 82,636 unique TCRs, along with a median clonality of approximately 0.08. An exploratory multi-omic analysis was conducted of the somatic, immune and clinical correlates of response to PD-L1 blockade with atezolizumab in urothelial cancer. TCR sequencing covered pretreatment tumor samples and matched, serially collected peripheral blood taken before and after atezolizumab treatment. Durable clinical benefit was defined as progression-free survival longer than 6 months, and TCR features were also tested against progression-free and overall survival. Whole exome sequencing and RNA sequencing of pretreatment tumors were performed alongside TCR sequencing in the same patients. Durable clinical benefit was achieved by nine patients but not by the remaining 20. Some 30 patients had pretreatment blood TCR-seq, about 25 had at least one posttreatment blood collection, and about 25 had tumor TCR-seq.

Concerning this clone: This receptor's antigen is unknown. Base qualities are not at hand, and no much larger clone is one base apart.

What this sample's time point label stands for: peripheral blood 6 weeks after treatment start. A cohort of about 30 patients with locally advanced or metastatic urothelial carcinoma, treated at Memorial Sloan Kettering on a trial protocol, was included. Peripheral blood mononuclear cells were collected from each patient pretreatment and during treatment, giving between 1 and 8 total time points per patient. The Qiagen DNeasy Blood extraction kit was used to purify genomic DNA from total PBMCs and tumor samples. Collected pretreatment and during treatment, PBMCs were isolated and stored as previously described. To estimate absolute template abundance from read counts, synthetic TCR analog templates were spiked into each PCR. The immunoSEQ assay used bias-controlled V and J gene primers to amplify TCRbeta CDR3 regions from genomic DNA. Rearranged TCRbeta segments were sequenced at approximately 20X coverage. Regarding the original processing steps: Clustering was used to correct sequencing errors, and CDR3s were annotated against IMGT so that V, D and J genes could be assigned. Downstream analyses used only productive TCRbeta rearrangements, leaving out any out-of-frame or stop-codon sequences. Clonality was computed as one minus Shannon entropy normalized by the log of the number of unique productive sequences. Clones differing between time points or between blood and tumor were identified by Fisher's exact test with Benjamini-Hochberg correction at adjusted p below 0.01. The immuneACCESS repertoire file appears here via TCRdb, limited to in-frame rearrangements. These files lack a portion of the clones; in checked studies, under half of the deficit traces to unresolved V genes, and the cause of the others is not known. The V and J calls and clone size come from that table; D and trimming were worked out from the DNA. The sample table holds 45,000 to 55,000 clones, of which under 85% were seen once. Clones ranked in the top ten supply approximately 1.8% of the sample.

For this chain, trimming is 6 bases at the V end and 6 bases at the J end, and the number of junction bases without a gene match is 13. CDR1 and CDR2 are drawn from the germline V gene: LGHNT, FRNRAP. The CDR3, cysteine through phenylalanine, is 16 amino acids long. Solely the CDR3 DNA is kept, with 48 bases framed from the first base. Results the study describes overall, beyond this receptor: Because the sample size was small (n ≈ 29) and many exploratory analyses were performed, the results are intended to be hypothesis-generating. Greater expansion of tumor-associated TCR clones in peripheral blood 3 weeks after the start of treatment was observed in patients with durable benefit (n of about 20, p = 0.022). A pretreatment peripheral blood TCR clonality below the median was linked to improved progression-free and overall survival.

This sequence was found in a man between 50 and 59 years old with urothelial cancer. This sequence uses TRBV12-5 and TRBJ2-3; 9 of the junction bases match TRBD1. The sample consisted of PBMCs, taken around atezolizumab (anti-PD-L1) treatment. The CDR3 protein sequence reads: CASGPNRDRAWDTQYF. Read as DNA, the sequence is TGTGCTAGTGGCCCCAACCGGGACAGGGCTTGGGATACGCAGTATTTT.